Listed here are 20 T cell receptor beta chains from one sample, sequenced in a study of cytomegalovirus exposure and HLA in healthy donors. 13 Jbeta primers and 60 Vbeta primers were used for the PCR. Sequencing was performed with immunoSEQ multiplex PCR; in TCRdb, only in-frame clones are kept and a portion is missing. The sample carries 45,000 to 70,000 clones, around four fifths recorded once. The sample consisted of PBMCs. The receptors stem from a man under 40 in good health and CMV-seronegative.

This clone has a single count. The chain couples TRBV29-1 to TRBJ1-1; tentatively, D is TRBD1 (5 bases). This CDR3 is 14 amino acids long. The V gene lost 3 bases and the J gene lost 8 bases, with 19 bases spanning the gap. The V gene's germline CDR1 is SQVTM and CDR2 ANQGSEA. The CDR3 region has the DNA TGCAGCGTTGATACAACAAAAACAGGAGAAGAAGCTTTCTTT. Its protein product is CSVDTTKTGEEAFF. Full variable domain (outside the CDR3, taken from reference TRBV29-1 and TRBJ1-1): SAVISQKPSRDICQRGTSLTIQCQVDSQVTMMFWYRQQPGQSLTLIATANQGSEATYESGFVIDKFPISRPNLTFSTLTVSNMSPEDSSIYLCSVDTTKTGEEAFFGQGTRLTVV.

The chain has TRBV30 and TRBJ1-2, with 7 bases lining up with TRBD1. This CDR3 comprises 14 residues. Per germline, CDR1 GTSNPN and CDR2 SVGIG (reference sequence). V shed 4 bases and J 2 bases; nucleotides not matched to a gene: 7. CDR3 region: CAWKTTGPNYGYTF. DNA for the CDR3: TGTGCCTGGAAGACGACAGGGCCGAACTATGGCTACACCTTC.

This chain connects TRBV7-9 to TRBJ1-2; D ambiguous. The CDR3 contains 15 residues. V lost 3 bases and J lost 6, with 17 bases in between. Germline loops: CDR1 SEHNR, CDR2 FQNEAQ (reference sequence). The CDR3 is CASSLGAGSVNGYTF. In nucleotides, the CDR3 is TGTGCCAGCAGCTTGGGTGCAGGATCGGTGAATGGCTACACCTTC.

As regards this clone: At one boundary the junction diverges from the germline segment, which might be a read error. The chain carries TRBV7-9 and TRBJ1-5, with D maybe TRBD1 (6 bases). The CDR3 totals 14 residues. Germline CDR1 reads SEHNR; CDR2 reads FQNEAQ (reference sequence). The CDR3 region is CASSLGAQNQLQHF. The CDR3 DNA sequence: TGTGCCAGCAGCTTGGGGGCCCAGAATCAGCTCCAGCATTTT.

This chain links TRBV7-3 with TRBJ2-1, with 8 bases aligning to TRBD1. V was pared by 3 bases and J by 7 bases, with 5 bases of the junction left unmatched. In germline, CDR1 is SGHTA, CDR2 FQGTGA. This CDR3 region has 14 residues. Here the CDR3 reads CASSLTGDENEQFF. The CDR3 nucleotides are TGTGCCAGCAGCTTGACAGGGGACGAGAATGAGCAGTTCTTC.

The CDR3 is CASSSRQGVDEQFF. CDR3 nucleotide sequence: TGTGCCAGCAGCTCCAGACAGGGGGTAGATGAGCAGTTCTTC. The chain couples TRBV11-2 to TRBJ2-1; 9 nucleotides agree with TRBD1. The CDR3 sequence is 14 residues long. The germline V gene encodes CDR1 SGHAT and CDR2 FQNNGV. With V trimmed by 4 bases and J by 8 bases, 6 bases remained unmatched.

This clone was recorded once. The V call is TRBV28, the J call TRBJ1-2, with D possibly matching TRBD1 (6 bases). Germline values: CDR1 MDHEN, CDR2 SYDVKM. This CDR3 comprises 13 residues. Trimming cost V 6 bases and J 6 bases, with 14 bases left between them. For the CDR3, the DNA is TGTGCCAGCAGACCATCGGGGGGCGATGGCTACACCTTC. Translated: CASRPSGGDGYTF.

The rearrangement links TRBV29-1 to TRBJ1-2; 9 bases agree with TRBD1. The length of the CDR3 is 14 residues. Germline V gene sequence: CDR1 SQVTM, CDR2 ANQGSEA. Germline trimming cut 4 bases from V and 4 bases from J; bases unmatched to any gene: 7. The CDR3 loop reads CSVVMGTGIYGYTF. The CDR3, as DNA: TGCAGCGTTGTCATGGGGACAGGGATCTATGGCTACACCTTC.

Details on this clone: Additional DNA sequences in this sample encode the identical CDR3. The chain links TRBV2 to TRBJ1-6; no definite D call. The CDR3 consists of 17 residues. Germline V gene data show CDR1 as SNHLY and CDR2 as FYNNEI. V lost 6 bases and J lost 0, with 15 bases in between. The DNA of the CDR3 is TGTGCCAGCAGCACGTTGACGGGGAGCTCCTATAATTCACCCCTCCACTTT. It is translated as CASSTLTGSSYNSPLHF.

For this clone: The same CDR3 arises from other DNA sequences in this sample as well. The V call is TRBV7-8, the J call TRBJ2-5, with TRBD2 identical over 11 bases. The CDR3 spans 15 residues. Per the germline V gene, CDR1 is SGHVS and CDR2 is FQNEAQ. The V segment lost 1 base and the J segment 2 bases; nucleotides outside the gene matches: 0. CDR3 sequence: CASSLGTSGQETQYF. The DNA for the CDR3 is TGTGCCAGCAGCTTAGGGACTAGCGGGCAAGAGACCCAGTACTTC.

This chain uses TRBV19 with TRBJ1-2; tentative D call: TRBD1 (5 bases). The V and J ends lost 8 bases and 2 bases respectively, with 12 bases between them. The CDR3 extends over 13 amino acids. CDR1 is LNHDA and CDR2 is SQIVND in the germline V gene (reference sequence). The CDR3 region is CASGRQPNYGYTF. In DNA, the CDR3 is TGTGCCAGTGGTAGACAGCCCAACTATGGCTACACCTTC.

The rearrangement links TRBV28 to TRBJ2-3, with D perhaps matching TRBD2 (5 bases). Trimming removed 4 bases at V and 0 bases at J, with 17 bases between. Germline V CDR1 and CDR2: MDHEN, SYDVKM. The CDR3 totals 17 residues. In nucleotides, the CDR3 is TGTGCCAGCAGTTCCCCGGGTAGGCGCGGGAGCACAGATACGCAGTATTTT. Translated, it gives CASSSPGRRGSTDTQYF.

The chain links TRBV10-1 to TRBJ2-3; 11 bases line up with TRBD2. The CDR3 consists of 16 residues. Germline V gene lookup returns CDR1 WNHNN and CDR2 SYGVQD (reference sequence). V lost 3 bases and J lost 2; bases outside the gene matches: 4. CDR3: CASSEETSGNTDTQYF. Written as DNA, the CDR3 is TGCGCCAGCAGTGAAGAGACTAGCGGGAACACAGATACGCAGTATTTT.

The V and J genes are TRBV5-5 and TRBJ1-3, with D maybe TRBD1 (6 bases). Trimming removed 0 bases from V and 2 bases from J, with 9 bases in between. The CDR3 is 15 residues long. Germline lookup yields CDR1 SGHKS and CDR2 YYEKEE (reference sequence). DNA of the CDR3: TGTGCCAGCAGCTTGGACAGGGCTGCTGGAAACACCATATATTTT. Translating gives CASSLDRAAGNTIYF.

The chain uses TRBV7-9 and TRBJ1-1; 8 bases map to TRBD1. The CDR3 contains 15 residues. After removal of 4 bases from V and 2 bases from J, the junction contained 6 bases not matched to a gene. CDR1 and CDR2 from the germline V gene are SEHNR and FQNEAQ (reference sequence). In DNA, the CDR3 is TGTGCCAGCAGCTGGGGGACAGGTGATAACACTGAAGCTTTCTTT. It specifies CASSWGTGDNTEAFF.

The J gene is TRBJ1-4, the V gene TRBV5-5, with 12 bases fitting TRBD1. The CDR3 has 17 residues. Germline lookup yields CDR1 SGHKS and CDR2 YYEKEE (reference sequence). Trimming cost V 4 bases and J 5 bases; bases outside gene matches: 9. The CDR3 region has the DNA TGTGCCAGCAGCACGGGACAGGGGGCGCTCCGCAATGAAAAACTGTTTTTT. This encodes CASSTGQGALRNEKLFF.

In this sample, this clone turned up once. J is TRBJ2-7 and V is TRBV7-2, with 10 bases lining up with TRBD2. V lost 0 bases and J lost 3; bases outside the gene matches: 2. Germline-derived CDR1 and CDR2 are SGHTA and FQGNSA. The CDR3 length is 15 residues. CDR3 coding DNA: TGTGCCAGCAGCTTAGCGGCTAGCGGGGGCTACGAGCAGTACTTC. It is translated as CASSLAASGGYEQYF. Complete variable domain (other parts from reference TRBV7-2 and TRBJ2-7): GAGVSQSPSNKVTEKGKDVELRCDPISGHTALYWYRQSLGQGLEFLIYFQGNSAPDKSGLPSDRFSAERTGGSVSTLTIQRTQQEDSAVYLCASSLAASGGYEQYFGPGTRLTVT.

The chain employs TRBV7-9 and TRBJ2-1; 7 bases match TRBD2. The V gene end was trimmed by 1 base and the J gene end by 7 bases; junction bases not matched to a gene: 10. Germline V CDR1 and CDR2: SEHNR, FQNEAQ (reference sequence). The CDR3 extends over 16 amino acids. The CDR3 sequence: CASSLVGGGRYNEQFF. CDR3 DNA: TGTGCCAGCAGCTTAGTGGGGGGGGGACGGTATAATGAGCAGTTCTTC.

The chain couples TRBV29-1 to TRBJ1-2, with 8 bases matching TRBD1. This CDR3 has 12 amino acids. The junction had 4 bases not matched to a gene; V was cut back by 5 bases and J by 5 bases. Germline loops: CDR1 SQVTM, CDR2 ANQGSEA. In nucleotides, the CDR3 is TGCAGCGTTACGAGGACAGGGTATGGCTACACCTTC. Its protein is CSVTRTGYGYTF.

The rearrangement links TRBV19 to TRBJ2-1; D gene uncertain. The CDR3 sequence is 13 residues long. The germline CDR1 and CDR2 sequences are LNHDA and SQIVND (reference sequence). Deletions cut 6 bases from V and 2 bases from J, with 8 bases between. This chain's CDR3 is CASRTAAYNEQFF. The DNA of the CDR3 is TGTGCCAGTAGGACGGCGGCCTACAATGAGCAGTTCTTC.